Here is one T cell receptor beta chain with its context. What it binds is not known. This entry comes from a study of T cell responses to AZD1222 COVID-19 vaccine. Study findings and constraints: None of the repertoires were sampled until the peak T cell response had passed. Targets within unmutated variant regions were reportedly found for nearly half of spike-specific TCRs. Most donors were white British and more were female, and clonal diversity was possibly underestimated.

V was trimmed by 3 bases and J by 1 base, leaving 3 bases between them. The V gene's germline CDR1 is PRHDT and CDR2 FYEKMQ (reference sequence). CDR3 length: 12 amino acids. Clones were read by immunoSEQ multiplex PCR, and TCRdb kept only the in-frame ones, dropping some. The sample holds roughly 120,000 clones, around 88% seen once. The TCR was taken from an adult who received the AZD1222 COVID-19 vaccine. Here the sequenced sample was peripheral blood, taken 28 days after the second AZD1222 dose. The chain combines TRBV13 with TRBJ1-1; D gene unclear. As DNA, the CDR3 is TGTGCCAGCAGCTTTGGGAACACTGAAGCTTTCTTT. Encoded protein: CASSFGNTEAFF.